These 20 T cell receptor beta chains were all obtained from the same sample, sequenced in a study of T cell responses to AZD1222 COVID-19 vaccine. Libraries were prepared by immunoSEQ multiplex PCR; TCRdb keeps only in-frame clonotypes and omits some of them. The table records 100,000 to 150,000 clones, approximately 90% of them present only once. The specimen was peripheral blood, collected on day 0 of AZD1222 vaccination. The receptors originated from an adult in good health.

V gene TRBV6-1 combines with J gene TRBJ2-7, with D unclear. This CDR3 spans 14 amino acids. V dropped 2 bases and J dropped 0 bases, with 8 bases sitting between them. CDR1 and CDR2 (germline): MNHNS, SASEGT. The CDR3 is CASSEKYGSYEQYF. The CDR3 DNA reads TGTGCCAGCAGTGAAAAGTACGGCTCCTACGAGCAGTACTTC.

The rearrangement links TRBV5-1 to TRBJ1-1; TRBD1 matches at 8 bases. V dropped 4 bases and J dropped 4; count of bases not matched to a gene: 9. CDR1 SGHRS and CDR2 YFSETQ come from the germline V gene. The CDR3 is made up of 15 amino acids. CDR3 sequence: CASSRNRGGATEAFF. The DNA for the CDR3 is TGCGCCAGCAGCCGGAACAGGGGGGGTGCCACTGAAGCTTTCTTT.

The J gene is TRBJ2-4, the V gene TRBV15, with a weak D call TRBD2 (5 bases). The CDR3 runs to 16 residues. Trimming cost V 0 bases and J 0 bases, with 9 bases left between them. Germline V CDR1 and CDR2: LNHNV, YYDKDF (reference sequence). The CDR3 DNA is TGTGCCACCAGCAGAGATCCAGGACTAGCCAAAAACATTCAGTACTTC. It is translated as CATSRDPGLAKNIQYF.

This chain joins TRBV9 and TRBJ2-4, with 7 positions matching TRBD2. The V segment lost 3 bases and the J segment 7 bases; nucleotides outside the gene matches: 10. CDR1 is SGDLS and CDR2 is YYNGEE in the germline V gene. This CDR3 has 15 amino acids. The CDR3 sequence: CASSASTSPANIQYF. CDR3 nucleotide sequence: TGTGCCAGCAGCGCTTCGACTAGCCCGGCGAACATTCAGTACTTC.

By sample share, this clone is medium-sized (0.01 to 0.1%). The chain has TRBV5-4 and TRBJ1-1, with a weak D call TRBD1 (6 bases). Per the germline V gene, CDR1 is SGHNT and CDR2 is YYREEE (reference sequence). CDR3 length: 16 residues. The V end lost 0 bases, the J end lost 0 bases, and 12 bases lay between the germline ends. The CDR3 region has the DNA TGTGCCAGCAGCTTGGAGGGGGGGCTGGTGAACACTGAAGCTTTCTTT. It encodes CASSLEGGLVNTEAFF.

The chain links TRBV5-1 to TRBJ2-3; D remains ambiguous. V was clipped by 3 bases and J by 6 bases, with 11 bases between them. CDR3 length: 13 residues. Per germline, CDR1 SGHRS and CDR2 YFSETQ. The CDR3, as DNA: TGCGCCAGCAGCTCCCCTCCTGGGGATACGCAGTATTTT. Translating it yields CASSSPPGDTQYF.

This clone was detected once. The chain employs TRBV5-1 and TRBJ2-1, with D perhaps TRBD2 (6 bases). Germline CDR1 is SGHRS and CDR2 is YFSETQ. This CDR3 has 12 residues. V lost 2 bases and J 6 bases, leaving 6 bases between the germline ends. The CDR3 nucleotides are TGCGCCAGCAGCTTTAGCGGCAATGAGCAGTTCTTC. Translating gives CASSFSGNEQFF. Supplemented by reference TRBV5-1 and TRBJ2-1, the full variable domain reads KAGVTQTPRYLIKTRGQQVTLSCSPISGHRSVSWYQQTPGQGLQFLFEYFSETQRNKGNFPGRFSGRQFSNSRSEMNVSTLELGDSALYLCASSFSGNEQFFGPGTRLTVL.

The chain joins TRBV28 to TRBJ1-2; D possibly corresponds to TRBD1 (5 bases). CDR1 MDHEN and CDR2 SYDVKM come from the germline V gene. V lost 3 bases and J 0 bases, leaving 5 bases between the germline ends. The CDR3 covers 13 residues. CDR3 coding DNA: TGTGCCAGCAGTTTGACAGCTAACTATGGCTACACCTTC. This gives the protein CASSLTANYGYTF.

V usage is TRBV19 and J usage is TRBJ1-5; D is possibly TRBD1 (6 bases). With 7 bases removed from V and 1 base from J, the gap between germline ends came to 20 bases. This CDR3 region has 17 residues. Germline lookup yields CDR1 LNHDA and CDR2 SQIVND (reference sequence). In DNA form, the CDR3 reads TGTGCCAGTACAGACGGGGCAGGGGCTCCCAGCAATCAGCCCCAGCATTTT. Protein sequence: CASTDGAGAPSNQPQHF. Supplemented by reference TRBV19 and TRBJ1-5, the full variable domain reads DGGITQSPKYLFRKEGQNVTLSCEQNLNHDAMYWYRQDPGQGLRLIYYSQIVNDFQKGDIAEGYSVSREKKESFPLTVTSAQKNPTAFYLCASTDGAGAPSNQPQHFGDGTRLSIL.

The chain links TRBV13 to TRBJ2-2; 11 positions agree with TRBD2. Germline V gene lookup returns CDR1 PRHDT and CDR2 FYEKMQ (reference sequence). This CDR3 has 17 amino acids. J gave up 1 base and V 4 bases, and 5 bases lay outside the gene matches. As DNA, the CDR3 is TGTGCCAGCAGCTCCGTAGCGGGAGGGAAGAACACCGGGGAGCTGTTTTTT. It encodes CASSSVAGGKNTGELFF.

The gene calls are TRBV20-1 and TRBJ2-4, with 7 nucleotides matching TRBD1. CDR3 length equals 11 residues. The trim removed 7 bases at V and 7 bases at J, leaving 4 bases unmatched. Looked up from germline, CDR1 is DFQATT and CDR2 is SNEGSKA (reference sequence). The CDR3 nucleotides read TGCAGTGGTCTGACAGGGAACATTCAGTACTTC. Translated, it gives CSGLTGNIQYF.

CDR3 coding DNA: TGTGCCAGGTCAGGGTCGTTATCCTACAATGAGCAGTTCTTC. It yields the protein CARSGSLSYNEQFF. V gene TRBV30 combines with J gene TRBJ2-1, with D possibly TRBD1 on 5 matching bases. There are 14 residues in the CDR3. Germline V gene sequence: CDR1 GTSNPN, CDR2 SVGIG (reference sequence). V lost 8 bases and J 1 base, leaving 15 bases between the germline ends.

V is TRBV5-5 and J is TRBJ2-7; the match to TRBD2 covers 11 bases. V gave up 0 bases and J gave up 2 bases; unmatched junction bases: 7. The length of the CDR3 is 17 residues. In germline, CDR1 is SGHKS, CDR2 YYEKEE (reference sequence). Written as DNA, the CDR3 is TGTGCCAGCAGCTTGGCTTCTAGCGGGAGGCCGACCTACGAGCAGTACTTC. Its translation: CASSLASSGRPTYEQYF.

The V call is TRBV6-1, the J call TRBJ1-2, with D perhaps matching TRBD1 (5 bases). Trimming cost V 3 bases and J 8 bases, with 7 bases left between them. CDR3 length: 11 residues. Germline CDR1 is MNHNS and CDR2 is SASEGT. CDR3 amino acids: CASSDRGGYTF. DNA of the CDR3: TGTGCCAGCAGTGATCGGGGGGGCTACACCTTC.

The CDR3 reads CASSLPLASTDTQYF. The CDR3 nucleotides are TGCGCCAGCAGCTTGCCACTAGCGAGCACAGATACGCAGTATTTT. This chain uses TRBV5-1 with TRBJ2-3, with 7 nucleotides matching TRBD2. CDR1 SGHRS and CDR2 YFSETQ come from the germline V gene. There are 15 residues in the CDR3. V gave up 1 base and J gave up 0 bases; unmatched junction bases: 2.

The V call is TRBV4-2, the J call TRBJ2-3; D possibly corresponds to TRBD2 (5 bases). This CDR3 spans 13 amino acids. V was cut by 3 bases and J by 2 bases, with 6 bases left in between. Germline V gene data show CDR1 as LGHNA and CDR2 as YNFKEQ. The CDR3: CASSQGDTDTQYF. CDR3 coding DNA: TGTGCCAGCAGCCAGGGAGACACAGATACGCAGTATTTT.

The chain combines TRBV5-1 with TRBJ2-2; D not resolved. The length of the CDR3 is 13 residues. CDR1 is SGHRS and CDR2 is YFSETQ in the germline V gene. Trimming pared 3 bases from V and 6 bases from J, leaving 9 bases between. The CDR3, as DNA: TGCGCCAGCAGCTCCGATGGAGCCGGGGAGCTGTTTTTT. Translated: CASSSDGAGELFF.

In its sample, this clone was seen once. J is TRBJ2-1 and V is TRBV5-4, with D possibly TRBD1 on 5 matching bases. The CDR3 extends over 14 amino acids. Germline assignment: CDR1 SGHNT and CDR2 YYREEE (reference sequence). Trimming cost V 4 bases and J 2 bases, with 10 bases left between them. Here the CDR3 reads CASSRGFTYNEQFF. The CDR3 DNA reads TGTGCCAGCAGCAGGGGATTTACCTACAATGAGCAGTTCTTC.

The CDR3 here is CASSTPAAGFNEQYF. CDR3 DNA: TGTGCCAGCAGCACCCCGGCGGCCGGGTTCAACGAGCAGTACTTC. The rearrangement uses TRBV7-8 and TRBJ2-7; D remains unclear. Germline assignment: CDR1 SGHVS and CDR2 FQNEAQ. This CDR3 is built from 15 residues. V was trimmed by 5 bases and J by 5 bases, leaving 19 bases between them. Drawing the rest from reference TRBV7-8 and TRBJ2-7, the complete variable domain is GAGVSQSPRYKVAKRGQDVALRCDPISGHVSLFWYQQALGQGPEFLTYFQNEAQLDKSGLPSDRFFAERPEGSVSTLKIQRTQQEDSAVYLCASSTPAAGFNEQYFGPGTRLTVT.

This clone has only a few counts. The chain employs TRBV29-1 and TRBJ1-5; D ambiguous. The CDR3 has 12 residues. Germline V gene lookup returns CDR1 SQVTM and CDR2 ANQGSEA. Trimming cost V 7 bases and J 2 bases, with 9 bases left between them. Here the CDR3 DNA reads TGCAGCGCGGGGTCTCGCAATCAGCCCCAGCATTTT. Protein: CSAGSRNQPQHF.